The clone carrying this TCR beta chain was recorded many times. Its cognate antigen is unknown. Patients were excluded because of uncontrolled infection, other autoimmune disease, pregnancy or lactation. V was trimmed by 0 bases and J by 3 bases, leaving 7 bases between them. Germline-derived CDR1 and CDR2 are SGHRS and YFSETQ. This CDR3 region has 13 residues. The sample comes from a study of T cells in Graves' hyperthyroidism and ophthalmopathy. Study outcomes and limitations: Blood also carried most thyroid clonotypes expanded above 0.001.

The CDR3 regions of TCR beta were amplified from RNA transcripts. A first-round RT-PCR of the TCR CDR3 used the HTBI primer set. TCRdb analysed the multiplex PCR reads with MiXCR anew, one entry per CDR3 protein. The repertoire consists of a few hundred thousand distinct CDR3 sequences, with 15% to 19% occurring once and the leading ten covering under 8%. The TCR sequence derives from a woman under 40 with Graves' hyperthyroidism. The source material was blood. This rearrangement joins TRBV5-1 to TRBJ2-7; D gene unclear. The DNA for the CDR3 is TGCGCCAGCAGCTTGGCAACAGACTACGAGCAGTACTTC. The encoded protein is CASSLATDYEQYF. Filled out from reference TRBV5-1 and TRBJ2-7, the complete variable domain reads KAGVTQTPRYLIKTRGQQVTLSCSPISGHRSVSWYQQTPGQGLQFLFEYFSETQRNKGNFPGRFSGRQFSNSRSEMNVSTLELGDSALYLCASSLATDYEQYFGPGTRLTVT.